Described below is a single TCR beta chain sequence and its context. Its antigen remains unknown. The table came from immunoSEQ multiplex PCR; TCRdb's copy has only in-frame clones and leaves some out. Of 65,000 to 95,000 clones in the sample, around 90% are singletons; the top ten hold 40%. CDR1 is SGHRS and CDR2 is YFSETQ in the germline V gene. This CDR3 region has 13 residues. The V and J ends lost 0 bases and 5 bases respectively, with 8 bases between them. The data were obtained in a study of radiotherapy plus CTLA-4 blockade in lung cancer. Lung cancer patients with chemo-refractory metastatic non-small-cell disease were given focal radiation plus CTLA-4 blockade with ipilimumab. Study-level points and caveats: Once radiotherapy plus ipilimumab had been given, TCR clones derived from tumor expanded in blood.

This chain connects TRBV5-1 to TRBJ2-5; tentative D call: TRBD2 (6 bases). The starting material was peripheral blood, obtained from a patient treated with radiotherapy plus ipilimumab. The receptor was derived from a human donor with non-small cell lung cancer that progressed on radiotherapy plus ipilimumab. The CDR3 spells CASSLAGGETQYF. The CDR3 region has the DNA TGCGCCAGCAGCTTGGCTGGGGGGGAGACCCAGTACTTC.